The following is a T cell receptor beta chain sequence with its context. Its antigen is as yet unknown. Naive CD8 isolation took CD45RO-negative cells positively selected for CCR7 and excluded terminally differentiated effector memory CD45RA+ cells. CDR1 and CDR2 (germline): MGHRA, YSYEKL. This CDR3 comprises 14 residues. V shed 0 bases and J shed 5 bases, with 11 bases lying between them. The test was conducted at deep level. Genomic DNA from each subset was divided evenly over several immunoSEQ plates. Assay: immunoSEQ multiplex PCR; the TCRdb copy retains only in-frame clones and omits some. In the table there are nearly 2 million clones, approximately 95% of which are singletons. This sample stems from a study of shared clonotypes between healthy human individuals. Study in general: The donor group consisted of a couple of women and three men, aged 18 to 49. Study results and limitations: Sampling involved blood alone; tissue repertoires likely differ.

Sequencing input: naive CD8+ T cells sorted from blood. This clonotype was sampled from a man aged 18 to 29 in good health. The chain couples TRBV4-1 to TRBJ2-7, with D perhaps matching TRBD1 (5 bases). CDR3 residues: CASSQEGQSHEQYF. CDR3 nucleotides: TGCGCCAGCAGCCAAGAAGGACAATCTCACGAGCAGTACTTC.